This TCR beta chain was obtained from a study of early T cells in non-severe SARS-CoV-2 infection. Overall study context: Bulk RNA taken from unsorted whole blood was sequenced, leaving chains unpaired. Study findings and constraints: Comparison of clonotypes with VDJdb favored anti-spike CD8 responses while missing private and CD4 specificities.

Germline V lookup: CDR1 MNHEY, CDR2 SVGEGT. Unmatched junction bases numbered 6, after V lost 10 bases and J lost 7 bases. The CDR3 runs 13 residues. In this sample, this clonotype turned up a few times. The antigen is undetermined. The TCR library protocol was used to attach unique molecular identifiers. These identifiers were attached to individual cDNA molecules. TCRdb reprocessed the 5' RACE reads with MiXCR, giving one entry per CDR3 protein. The sample includes over 60,000 distinct CDR3 sequences, around 10% of them seen just once. The V call is TRBV6-2 or TRBV6-3, the J call TRBJ1-6; 8 nucleotides match TRBD1. The input for sequencing was whole blood, taken at baseline. This clonotype was obtained from an adult who was a healthcare worker with PCR-confirmed SARS-CoV-2 infection or an uninfected control (not recorded which). CDR3 nucleotide sequence: TGTGCCACACAGGGGGTTCGGAATTCACCCCTCCACTTT. This codes for CATQGVRNSPLHF.